The entry that follows covers one TCR beta chain sequence. Some clones are missing from TCRdb's copy, which holds only in-frame ones; the method was immunoSEQ multiplex PCR. This table has about 130,000 clones, roughly 80% appearing once. The sample belongs to a study of blood T cell repertoires in COVID-19. Germline V gene sequence: CDR1 MGHDK, CDR2 SYGVNS. Losses at the gene ends were 1 base for V and 8 bases for J; bases not matched to a gene: 4. The CDR3 runs to 14 residues. Sequencing used peripheral blood. This sequence joins TRBV25-1 and TRBJ2-1; 8 bases match TRBD1. The receptor comes from a woman older than 75 with acute or convalescent COVID-19. CDR3: CASSELDREYEQFF. Written as DNA, the CDR3 is TGTGCCAGCAGTGAATTGGACAGGGAATATGAGCAGTTCTTC.